These T cell receptor beta chains were read from a single sample in a study of shared clonotypes between healthy human individuals. Repertoires were generated with immunoSEQ multiplex PCR, while TCRdb's copy carries only in-frame clones and drops some. The table lists nearly 750,000 clones, roughly two thirds of them singletons. The source material was memory CD4+ T cells sorted from blood. These receptor sequences come from a woman in her thirties in good health. The CDR3 runs from the conserved cysteine through the conserved F or W. D genes are given only for firm matches. Expanded clones are given a class, and other clones once, few, many or no size at all.

clone_size,j_call,d_call,v_call,cdr3_aa,cdr3_nt
NA,TRBJ2-2,NA,TRBV11-1,CASSHAGDSRAPGKLFF,TGTGCCAGCAGCCACGCGGGGGACAGTCGTGCACCGGGGAAGCTGTTTTTT
NA,TRBJ2-5,TRBD2,TRBV6-5,CASSSVGTREETQYF,TGTGCCAGCAGTTCAGTGGGGACTAGAGAAGAGACCCAGTACTTC
NA,TRBJ2-5,TRBD2,TRBV6-6,CASSYSIGGGETQYF,TGTGCCAGCAGTTACTCGATAGGCGGGGGGGAGACCCAGTACTTC
NA,TRBJ2-7,NA,TRBV19,CASSIESSLGAYEQYF,TGTGCCAGTAGTATAGAATCCAGCTTGGGGGCCTACGAGCAGTACTTC
NA,TRBJ2-1,NA,TRBV7-6,CASSLVDSSYNEQFF,TGTGCCAGCAGCTTAGTGGACAGCTCCTACAATGAGCAGTTCTTC
many,TRBJ2-3,TRBD1,TRBV5-6,CASSLVPGQGAGDTQYF,TGTGCCAGCAGCTTGGTCCCGGGACAGGGGGCCGGAGATACGCAGTATTTT
many,TRBJ1-1,TRBD1,TRBV27,CASSRTGGRSWTEAFF,TGTGCCAGCAGCAGGACAGGGGGCAGGAGTTGGACTGAAGCTTTCTTT
NA,TRBJ2-7,NA,TRBV28,CASSLKGRYYEQYF,TGTGCCAGCAGTTTAAAGGGCAGATACTACGAGCAGTACTTC
many,TRBJ2-2,NA,TRBV19,CASSRPGRVNTGELFF,TGTGCCAGTAGTAGGCCAGGGAGAGTTAACACCGGGGAGCTGTTTTTT
NA,TRBJ2-1,TRBD1,TRBV29-1,CSVDYVGTDEQFF,TGCAGCGTTGATTATGTGGGGACAGATGAGCAGTTCTTC
NA,TRBJ1-1,NA,TRBV6-5,CASKGRDTEAFF,TGTGCCAGCAAGGGCCGGGACACTGAAGCTTTCTTT
NA,TRBJ2-2,NA,TRBV27,CASSFTSNTGELFF,TGTGCCAGCAGTTTTACATCGAACACCGGGGAGCTGTTTTTT
NA,TRBJ2-2,NA,TRBV7-8,CASSQIRNTGELFF,TGTGCCAGCAGCCAGATCCGAAACACCGGGGAGCTGTTTTTT
NA,TRBJ2-3,NA,TRBV5-1,CASSLDGGFTDTQYF,TGCGCCAGCAGCTTGGACGGGGGCTTCACAGATACGCAGTATTTT
NA,TRBJ2-5,TRBD1,TRBV27,CASSLTGTGKETQYF,TGTGCCAGCAGTCTCACCGGGACAGGGAAAGAGACCCAGTACTTC
NA,TRBJ1-1,NA,TRBV7-9,CASSIDSELAEAFF,TGTGCCAGCAGCATCGACAGCGAGCTCGCTGAAGCTTTCTTT
NA,TRBJ2-3,NA,TRBV2,CASSVNKGGLSTDTQYF,TGTGCCAGCAGTGTCAACAAGGGGGGACTTAGCACAGATACGCAGTATTTT
many,TRBJ1-1,NA,TRBV7-2,CASSIGEDTEAFF,TGTGCCAGCAGCATCGGGGAGGACACTGAAGCTTTCTTT
NA,TRBJ2-2,TRBD2,TRBV7-3,CASSLSGRTGELFF,TGTGCCAGCAGCCTAAGCGGGAGGACCGGGGAGCTGTTTTTT
NA,TRBJ2-7,TRBD1,TRBV19,CASRPPGQSYEQYF,TGTGCCAGTCGTCCACCGGGACAGAGCTACGAGCAGTACTTC
NA,TRBJ2-7,NA,TRBV28,CASSSGHFDPYEQYF,TGTGCCAGCAGTTCTGGACACTTCGATCCCTACGAGCAGTACTTC
NA,TRBJ2-5,NA,TRBV11-3,CASSLETGETQYF,TGTGCCAGCAGCCTTGAAACCGGAGAGACCCAGTACTTC
NA,TRBJ1-4,NA,TRBV20-1,CSASKEEKLFF,TGCAGTGCTTCCAAAGAGGAAAAACTGTTTTTT
few,TRBJ2-3,NA,TRBV5-4,CASSLVGSIDTQYF,TGTGCCAGCAGCTTGGTCGGGAGTATAGATACGCAGTATTTT
NA,TRBJ1-2,TRBD1,TRBV28,CASSPDRVSGYTF,TGTGCCAGCAGTCCGGACAGGGTATCTGGCTACACCTTC
NA,TRBJ2-3,TRBD2,TRBV27,CASSLITSGRALVHPTDTQYF,TGTGCCAGCAGTTTAATAACTAGCGGGAGGGCCCTAGTACATCCCACAGATACGCAGTATTTT
NA,TRBJ2-1,NA,TRBV25-1,CASSVGGGHNEQFF,TGTGCCAGCAGTGTAGGAGGGGGTCACAATGAGCAGTTCTTC
NA,TRBJ2-7,NA,TRBV5-1,CASSLASGTEQYF,TGCGCCAGCAGCTTGGCCTCTGGGACCGAGCAGTACTTC
NA,TRBJ1-2,TRBD1,TRBV6-4,CASSDRTGGNYGYTF,TGTGCCAGCAGTGACCGGACAGGGGGTAACTATGGCTACACCTTC
NA,TRBJ2-7,NA,TRBV5-1,CASSSGHYYEQYF,TGCGCCAGCAGCTCGGGACACTACTACGAGCAGTACTTC
NA,TRBJ2-3,NA,TRBV5-4,CASSLALAADTQYF,TGTGCCAGCAGCTTGGCCTTAGCGGCAGATACGCAGTATTTT
NA,TRBJ1-5,NA,TRBV28,CASSLRRNSNQPQHF,TGTGCCAGCAGTTTGCGCAGGAATAGCAATCAGCCCCAGCATTTT
few,TRBJ2-2,TRBD2,TRBV18,CASSPPNPGLNTGELFF,TGTGCCAGCTCACCACCTAATCCGGGACTAAACACCGGGGAGCTGTTTTTT
NA,TRBJ1-2,NA,TRBV28,CASSLQGNGYTF,TGTGCCAGCAGTCTACAGGGTAATGGCTACACCTTC
NA,TRBJ2-5,TRBD1,TRBV30,CAWSVGAGGETQYF,TGTGCCTGGAGTGTAGGGGCAGGGGGAGAGACCCAGTACTTC
NA,TRBJ1-5,NA,TRBV10-3,CAISESPNQPQHF,TGTGCCATCAGTGAGAGCCCCAATCAGCCCCAGCATTTT
NA,TRBJ1-2,NA,TRBV28,CASRSRSFGYTF,TGTGCCAGCAGATCAAGATCTTTTGGCTACACCTTC
few,TRBJ1-5,NA,TRBV5-8,CASSLDYSYSRPQHF,TGTGCCAGCAGCTTAGACTATTCGTACAGCCGGCCCCAGCATTTT
NA,TRBJ2-3,NA,TRBV18,CASSPFGTSSTDTQYF,TGTGCCAGCTCACCATTTGGGACAAGTAGCACAGATACGCAGTATTTT
many,TRBJ1-1,TRBD1,TRBV19,CASSIGTGENTEAFF,TGTGCCAGTAGTATAGGAACAGGGGAGAACACTGAAGCTTTCTTT
NA,TRBJ2-3,NA,TRBV6-1,CASSGLSGTSDTQYF,TGTGCCAGCAGTGGCCTCTCGGGCACGTCAGATACGCAGTATTTT
many,TRBJ2-2,NA,TRBV9,CASSREGAGELFF,TGTGCCAGCAGCCGAGAGGGGGCCGGGGAGCTGTTTTTT